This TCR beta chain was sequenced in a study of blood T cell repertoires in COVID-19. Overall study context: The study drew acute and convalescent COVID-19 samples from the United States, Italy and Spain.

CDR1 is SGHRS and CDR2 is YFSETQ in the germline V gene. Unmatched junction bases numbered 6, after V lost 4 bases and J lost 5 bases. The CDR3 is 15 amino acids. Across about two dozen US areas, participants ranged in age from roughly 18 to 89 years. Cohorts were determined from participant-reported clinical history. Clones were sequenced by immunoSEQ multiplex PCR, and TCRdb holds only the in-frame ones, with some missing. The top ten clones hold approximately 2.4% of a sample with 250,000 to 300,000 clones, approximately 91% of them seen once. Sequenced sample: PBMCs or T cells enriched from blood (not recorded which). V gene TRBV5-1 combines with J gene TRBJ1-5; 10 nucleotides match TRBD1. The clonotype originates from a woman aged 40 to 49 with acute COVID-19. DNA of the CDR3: TGCGCCAGCAGCACGGGACAGGGGTCAGATCAGCCCCAGCATTTT. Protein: CASSTGQGSDQPQHF.